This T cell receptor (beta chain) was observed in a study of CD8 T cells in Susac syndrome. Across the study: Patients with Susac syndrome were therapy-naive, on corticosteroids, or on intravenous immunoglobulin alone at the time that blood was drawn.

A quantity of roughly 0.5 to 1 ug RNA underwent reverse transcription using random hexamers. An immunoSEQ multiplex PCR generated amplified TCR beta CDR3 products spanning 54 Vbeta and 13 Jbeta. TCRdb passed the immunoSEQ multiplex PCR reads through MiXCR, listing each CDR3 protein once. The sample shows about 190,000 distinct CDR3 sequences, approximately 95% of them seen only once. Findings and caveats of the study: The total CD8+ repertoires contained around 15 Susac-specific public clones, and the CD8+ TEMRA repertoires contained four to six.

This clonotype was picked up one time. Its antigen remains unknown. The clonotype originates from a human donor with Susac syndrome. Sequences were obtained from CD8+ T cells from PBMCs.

The CDR3 DNA follows: TGTGCCAGCACCAACTCAGCGGGAGTCACCGGGGAGCTGTTTTTT. Translating gives CASTNSAGVTGELFF. The J gene is TRBJ2-2, the V gene TRBV6-5; 8 positions match TRBD2. CDR3 length: 15 amino acids. Trimming removed 7 bases from V and 4 bases from J; junction bases left unmatched: 8. The germline gives CDR1 MNHEY, CDR2 SVGAGI.